A selection of T cell receptor beta chains follows, all from one sample in a study of beta chain features in type 1 diabetes. Repertoires were generated with immunoSEQ multiplex PCR, while TCRdb's copy carries only in-frame clones and drops some. The sample lists hundreds of thousands of clones; about 70% were seen once. The sequenced sample consisted of naive CD4+ T cells from blood. Source of these receptors: a man aged 30-40 years in good health. Each CDR3 is given without its conserved first and last residue.

V: TRBV2; J: TRBJ1-6; CDR3: ASSGDSPLH
V: TRBV7-8; J: TRBJ2-7; CDR3: ASSPLDGGLDEQY
V: TRBV7-2; J: TRBJ2-3; CDR3: ASSFGRVSTDTQY
V: TRBV15; J: TRBJ2-1; CDR3: ATDRVKAYNEQF
V: TRBV30; J: TRBJ2-3; CDR3: AWSGTPSTDTQY
V: TRBV30; J: TRBJ1-3; CDR3: AWRGPNSGNTIY
V: TRBV7-2; J: TRBJ2-1; CDR3: ASSLAGGYNEQF
V: TRBV30; J: TRBJ1-2; CDR3: AGQESAYGYT
V: TRBV19; J: TRBJ2-1; CDR3: ASSVGTSGTYNEQF
V: TRBV30; J: TRBJ1-5; CDR3: AWTGQGNQPQH
V: TRBV5-1; J: TRBJ2-7; CDR3: ASSLDSPGTGIEQY
V: TRBV29-1; J: TRBJ2-3; CDR3: SVASTDTQY
V: TRBV30; J: TRBJ2-3; CDR3: AWSVHSGTGSDTQY
V: TRBV5-1; J: TRBJ1-2; CDR3: ASSLTPGANYGYT
V: TRBV5-1; J: TRBJ2-5; CDR3: ASSFRALYETQY
V: TRBV5-1; J: TRBJ1-1; CDR3: ASSLTGRTEAF
V: TRBV7-2; J: TRBJ2-7; CDR3: ATQSQRSSYEQY
V: TRBV29-1; J: TRBJ2-7; CDR3: SVSSMTGLGADEQY
V: TRBV29-1; J: TRBJ2-2; CDR3: SVVNRANTGELF
V: TRBV19; J: TRBJ1-5; CDR3: AGSDRANQPQH
V: TRBV6-5; J: TRBJ2-3; CDR3: ASSYSLASETQY
V: TRBV30; J: TRBJ2-7; CDR3: AWSMTSTYEQY